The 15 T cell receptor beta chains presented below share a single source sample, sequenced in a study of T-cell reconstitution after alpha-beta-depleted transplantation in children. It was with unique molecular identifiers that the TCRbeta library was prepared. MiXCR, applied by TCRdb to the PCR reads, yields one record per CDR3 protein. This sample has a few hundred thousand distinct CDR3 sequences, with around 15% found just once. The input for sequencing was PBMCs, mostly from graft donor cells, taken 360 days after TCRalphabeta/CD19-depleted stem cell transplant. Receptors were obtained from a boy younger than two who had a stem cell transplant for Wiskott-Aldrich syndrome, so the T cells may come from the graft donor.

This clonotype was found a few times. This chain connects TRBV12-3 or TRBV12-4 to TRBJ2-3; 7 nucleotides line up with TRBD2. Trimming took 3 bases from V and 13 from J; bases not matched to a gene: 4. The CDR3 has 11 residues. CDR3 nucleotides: TGTGCCAGCAGTTTGAGCGGGAAGAAGTATTTT. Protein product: CASSLSGKKYF.

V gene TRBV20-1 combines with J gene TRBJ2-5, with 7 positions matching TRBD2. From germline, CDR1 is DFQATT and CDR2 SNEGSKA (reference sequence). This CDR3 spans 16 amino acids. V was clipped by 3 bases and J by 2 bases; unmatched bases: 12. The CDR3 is CSASPDPASGQETQYF. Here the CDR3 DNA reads TGCAGTGCTAGTCCAGATCCCGCTAGCGGTCAAGAGACCCAGTACTTC.

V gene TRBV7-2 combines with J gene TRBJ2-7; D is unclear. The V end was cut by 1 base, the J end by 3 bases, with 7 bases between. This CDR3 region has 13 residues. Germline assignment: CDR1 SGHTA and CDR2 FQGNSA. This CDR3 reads CASSLEVLYEQYF. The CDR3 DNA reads TGTGCCAGCAGCTTAGAGGTGCTCTACGAGCAGTACTTC.

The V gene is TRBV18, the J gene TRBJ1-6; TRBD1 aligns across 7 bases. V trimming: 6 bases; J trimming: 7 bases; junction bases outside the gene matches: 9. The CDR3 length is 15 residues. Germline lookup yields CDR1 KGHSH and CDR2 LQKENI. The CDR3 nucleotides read TGTGCCAGCTCCCCTTTGGGGGGACAGAATTCACCCCTCCACTTT. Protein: CASSPLGGQNSPLHF.

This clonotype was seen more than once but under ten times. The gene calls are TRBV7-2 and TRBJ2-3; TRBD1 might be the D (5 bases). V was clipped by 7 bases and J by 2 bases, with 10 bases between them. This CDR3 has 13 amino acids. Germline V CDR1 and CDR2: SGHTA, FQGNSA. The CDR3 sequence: CASIKGPTDTQYF. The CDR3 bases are TGTGCCAGCATCAAGGGGCCCACAGATACGCAGTATTTT.

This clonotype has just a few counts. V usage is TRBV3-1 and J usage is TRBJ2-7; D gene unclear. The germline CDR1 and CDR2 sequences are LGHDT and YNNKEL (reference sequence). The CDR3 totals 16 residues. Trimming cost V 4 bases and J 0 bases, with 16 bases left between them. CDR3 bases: TGTGCCAGCAGCCGGTCAGACCCGACCCGCTCCTACGAGCAGTACTTC. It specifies CASSRSDPTRSYEQYF.

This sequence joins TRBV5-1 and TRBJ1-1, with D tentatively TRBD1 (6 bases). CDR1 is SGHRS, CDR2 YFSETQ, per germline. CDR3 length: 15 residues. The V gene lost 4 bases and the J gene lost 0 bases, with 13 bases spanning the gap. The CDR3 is CASSDGGAMNTEAFF. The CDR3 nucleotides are TGCGCCAGCAGCGATGGGGGGGCCATGAACACTGAAGCTTTCTTT.

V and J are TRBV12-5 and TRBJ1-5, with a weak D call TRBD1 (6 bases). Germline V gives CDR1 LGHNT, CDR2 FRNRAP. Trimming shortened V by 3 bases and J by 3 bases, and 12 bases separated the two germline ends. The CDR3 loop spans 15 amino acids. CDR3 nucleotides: TGTGCTAGTGGTTTCGGAGGGGGGCACAATCAGCCCCAGCATTTT. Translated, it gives CASGFGGGHNQPQHF.

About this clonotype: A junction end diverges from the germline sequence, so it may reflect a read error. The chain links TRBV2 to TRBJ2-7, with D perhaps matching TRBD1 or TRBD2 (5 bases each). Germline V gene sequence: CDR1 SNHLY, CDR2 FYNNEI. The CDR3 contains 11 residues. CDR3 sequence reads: CASRDGTAVRF. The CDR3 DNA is TGTGCCAGCAGGGACGGGACCGCCGTTCGTTTC. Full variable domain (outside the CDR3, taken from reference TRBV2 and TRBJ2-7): EPEVTQTPSHQVTQMGQEVILRCVPISNHLYFYWYRQILGQKVEFLVSFYNNEISEKSEIFDDQFSVERPDGSNFTLKIRSTKLEDSAMYFCASRDGTAVRFGPGTRLTVT.

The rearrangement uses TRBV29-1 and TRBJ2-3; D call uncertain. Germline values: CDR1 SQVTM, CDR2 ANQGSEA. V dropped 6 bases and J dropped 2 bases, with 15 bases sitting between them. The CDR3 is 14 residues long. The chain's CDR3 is CSVRPLGLTDTQYF. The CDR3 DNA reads TGCAGCGTCCGCCCTTTGGGTCTCACAGATACGCAGTATTTT.

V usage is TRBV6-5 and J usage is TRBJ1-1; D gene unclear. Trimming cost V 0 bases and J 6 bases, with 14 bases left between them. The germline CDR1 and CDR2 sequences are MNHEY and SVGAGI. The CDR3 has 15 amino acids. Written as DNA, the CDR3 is TGTGCCAGCAGTTACTCGAGAGGGTTTGGGGCTGAAGCTTTCTTT. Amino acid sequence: CASSYSRGFGAEAFF.

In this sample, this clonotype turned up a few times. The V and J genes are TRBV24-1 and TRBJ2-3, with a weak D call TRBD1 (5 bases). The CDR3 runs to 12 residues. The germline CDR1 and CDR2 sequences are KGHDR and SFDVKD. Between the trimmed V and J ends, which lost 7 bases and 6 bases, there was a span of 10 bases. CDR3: CATSENRDTQYF. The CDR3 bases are TGTGCCACCAGCGAAAACAGGGATACGCAGTATTTT.

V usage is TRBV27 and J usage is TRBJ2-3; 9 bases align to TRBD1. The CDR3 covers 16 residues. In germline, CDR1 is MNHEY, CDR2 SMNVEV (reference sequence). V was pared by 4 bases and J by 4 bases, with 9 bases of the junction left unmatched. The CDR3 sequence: CASSSLRDRAPDTQYF. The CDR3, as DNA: TGTGCCAGCAGTTCCCTCCGGGACAGGGCCCCAGATACGCAGTATTTT.

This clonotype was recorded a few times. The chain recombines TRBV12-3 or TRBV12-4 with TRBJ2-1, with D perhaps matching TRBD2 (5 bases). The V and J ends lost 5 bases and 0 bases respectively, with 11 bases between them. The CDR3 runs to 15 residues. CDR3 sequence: CASSGSASSYNEQFF. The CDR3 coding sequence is TGTGCCAGCAGTGGGAGCGCGAGCTCCTACAATGAGCAGTTCTTC.

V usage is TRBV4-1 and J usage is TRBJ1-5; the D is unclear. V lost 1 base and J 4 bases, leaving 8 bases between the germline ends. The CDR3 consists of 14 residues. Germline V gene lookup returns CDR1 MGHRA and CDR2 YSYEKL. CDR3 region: CASSQGGYNQPQHF. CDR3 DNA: TGCGCCAGCAGCCAAGGAGGGTATAATCAGCCCCAGCATTTT.